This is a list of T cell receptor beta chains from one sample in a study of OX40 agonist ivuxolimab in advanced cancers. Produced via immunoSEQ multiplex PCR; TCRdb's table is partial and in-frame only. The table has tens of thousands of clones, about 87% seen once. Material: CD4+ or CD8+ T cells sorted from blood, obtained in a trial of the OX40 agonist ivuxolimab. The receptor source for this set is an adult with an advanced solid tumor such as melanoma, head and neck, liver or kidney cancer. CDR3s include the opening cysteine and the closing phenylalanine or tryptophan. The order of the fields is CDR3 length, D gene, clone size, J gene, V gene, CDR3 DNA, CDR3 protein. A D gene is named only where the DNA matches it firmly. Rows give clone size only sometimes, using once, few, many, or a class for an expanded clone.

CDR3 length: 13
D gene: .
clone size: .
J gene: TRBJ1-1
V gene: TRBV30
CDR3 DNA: TGTGCCTGGAGGGGGACGGTCAACACTGAAGCTTTCTTT
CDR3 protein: CAWRGTVNTEAFF

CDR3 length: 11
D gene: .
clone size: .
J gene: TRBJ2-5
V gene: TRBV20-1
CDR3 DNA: TGCAGTGCTAGAGGACTAGAGACCCAGTACTTC
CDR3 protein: CSARGLETQYF

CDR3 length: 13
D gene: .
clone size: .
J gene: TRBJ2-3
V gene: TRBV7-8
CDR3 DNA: TGTGCCAGCAGCGACCAATTTGATGATACGCAGTATTTT
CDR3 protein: CASSDQFDDTQYF

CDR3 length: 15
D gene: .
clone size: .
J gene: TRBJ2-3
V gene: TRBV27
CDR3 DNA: TGTGCCAGCAGTTCACTCCTGGATATCACAGATACGCAGTATTTT
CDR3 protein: CASSSLLDITDTQYF

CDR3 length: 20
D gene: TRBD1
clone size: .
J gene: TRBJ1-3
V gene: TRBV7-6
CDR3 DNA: TGTGCCAGCAGCTACGACGAACAGGGGCCAACAAAAGTCTCTGGAAACACCATATATTTT
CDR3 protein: CASSYDEQGPTKVSGNTIYF

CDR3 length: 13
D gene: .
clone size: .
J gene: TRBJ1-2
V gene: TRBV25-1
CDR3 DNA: TGTGCCAGCAGTGACCCGAACAGGGAAGAGCACACCTTC
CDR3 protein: CASSDPNREEHTF

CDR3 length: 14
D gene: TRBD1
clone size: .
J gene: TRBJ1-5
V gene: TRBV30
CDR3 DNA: TGTGCCTGGAGTAAACAGGGGTCCAATCAGCCCCAGCATTTT
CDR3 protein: CAWSKQGSNQPQHF

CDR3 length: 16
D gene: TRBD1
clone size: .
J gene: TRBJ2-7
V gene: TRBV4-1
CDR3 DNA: TGCGCCAGCAGCCAAGTATATCGACAGGGGGACTACGAGCAGTACTTC
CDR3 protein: CASSQVYRQGDYEQYF

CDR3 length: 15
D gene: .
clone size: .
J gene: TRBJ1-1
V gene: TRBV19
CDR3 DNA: TGTGCCAGTAGTACCTTCCGGGACTCCGGGGAGGGAGCTTTCTTT
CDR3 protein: CASSTFRDSGEGAFF

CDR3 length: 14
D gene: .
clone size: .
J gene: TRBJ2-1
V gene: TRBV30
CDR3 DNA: TGTGCCTGGGGACCCCCCCGCGTGGGCAATGAGCAGTTCTTC
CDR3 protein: CAWGPPRVGNEQFF

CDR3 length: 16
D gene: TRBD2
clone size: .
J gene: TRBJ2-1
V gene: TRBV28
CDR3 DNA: TGTGCCAGCAGTCTGAATAGCGGGGGGTCCTACAATGAGCAGTTCTTC
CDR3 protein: CASSLNSGGSYNEQFF

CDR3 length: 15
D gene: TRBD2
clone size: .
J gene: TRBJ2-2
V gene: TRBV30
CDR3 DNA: TGTGCCTGGAGTCCCAGCGGGAGGAACACCGGGGAGCTGTTTTTT
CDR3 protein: CAWSPSGRNTGELFF

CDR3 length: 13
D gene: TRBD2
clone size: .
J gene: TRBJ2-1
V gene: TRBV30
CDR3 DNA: TGTGCCTCCTCTCGGGCGGGAGGTCATGAGCAGTTCTTC
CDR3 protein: CASSRAGGHEQFF

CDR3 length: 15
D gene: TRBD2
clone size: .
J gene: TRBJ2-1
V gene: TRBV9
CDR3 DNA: TGTGCCAGCAGCGCTAATAGCGGGGGTTACAATGAGCAGTTCTTC
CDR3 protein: CASSANSGGYNEQFF

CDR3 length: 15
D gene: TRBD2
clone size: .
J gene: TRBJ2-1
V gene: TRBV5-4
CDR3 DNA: TGTGCCAGCAGCCTAACTAGCGGGAGGGCCGAGCAGGGGTTCTTC
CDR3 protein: CASSLTSGRAEQGFF

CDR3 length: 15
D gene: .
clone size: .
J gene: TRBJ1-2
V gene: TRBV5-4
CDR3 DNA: TGTGCCAGCAGAGCCCCCGGGGCAGGGAACTATGGCTACACCTTC
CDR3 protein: CASRAPGAGNYGYTF

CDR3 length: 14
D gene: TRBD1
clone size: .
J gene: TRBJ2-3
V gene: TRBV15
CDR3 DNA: TGTGCCACCAGCAGACTCAGGGGGCTGGATACGCAGTATTTT
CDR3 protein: CATSRLRGLDTQYF

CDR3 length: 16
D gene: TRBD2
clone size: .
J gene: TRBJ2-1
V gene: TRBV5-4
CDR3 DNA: TGTGCCAGCAGGCCTGGGACTAGCGGGGACTACAATGAGCAGTTCTTC
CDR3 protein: CASRPGTSGDYNEQFF

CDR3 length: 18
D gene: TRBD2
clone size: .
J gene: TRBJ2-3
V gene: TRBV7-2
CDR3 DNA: TGTGCCAGCAGCCGTGATGGGCCGCGGGAGGACCGGTCAGATACGCAGTATTTT
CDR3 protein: CASSRDGPREDRSDTQYF

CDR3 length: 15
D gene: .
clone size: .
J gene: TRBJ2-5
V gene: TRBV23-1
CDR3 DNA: TGCGCCAGCAGTCAAAGCTGGGGGGCGTTGGAGACCCAGTACTTC
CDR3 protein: CASSQSWGALETQYF

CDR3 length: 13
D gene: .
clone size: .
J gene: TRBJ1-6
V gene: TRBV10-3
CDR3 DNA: TGTGCCATCAGTCCAGGGGCGGGTTCACCCCTCCACTTT
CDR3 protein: CAISPGAGSPLHF

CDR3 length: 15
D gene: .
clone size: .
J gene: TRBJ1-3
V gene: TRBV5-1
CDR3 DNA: TGCGCCAGCAGCTCATCCGGGACAAGGGGAGACGCCATATATTTT
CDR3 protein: CASSSSGTRGDAIYF

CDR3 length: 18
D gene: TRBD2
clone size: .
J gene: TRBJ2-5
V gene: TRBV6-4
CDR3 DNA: TGTGCCAGCAGTGTAAGGACTAGCGGGAGGGTTTACCAAGAGACCCAGTACTTC
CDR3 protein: CASSVRTSGRVYQETQYF

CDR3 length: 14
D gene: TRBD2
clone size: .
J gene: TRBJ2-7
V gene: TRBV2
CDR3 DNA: TGTGCCAGCAGGCTAGCGGGAGCCCGTTACGAGCAGTACTTC
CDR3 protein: CASRLAGARYEQYF

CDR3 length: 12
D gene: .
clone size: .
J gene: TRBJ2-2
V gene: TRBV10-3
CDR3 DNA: TGTGCCATCAGTGAGTCGCTCGGGGAGCTGTTTTTT
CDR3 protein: CAISESLGELFF

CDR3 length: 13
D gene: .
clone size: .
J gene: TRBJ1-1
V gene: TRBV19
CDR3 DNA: TGTGCCAGTAGTATACAAGAGAACACTGAAGCTTTCTTT
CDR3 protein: CASSIQENTEAFF

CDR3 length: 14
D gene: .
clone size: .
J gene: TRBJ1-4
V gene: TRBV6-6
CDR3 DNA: TGTGCCAGCAGTCCCCGACAGTTGAATGAAAAACTGTTTTTT
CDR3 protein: CASSPRQLNEKLFF

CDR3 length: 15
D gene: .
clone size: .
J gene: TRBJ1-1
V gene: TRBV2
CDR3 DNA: TGTGCCAGCAGTGAAGTGCCAGGGATGAGGACTGAAGCTTTCTTT
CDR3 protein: CASSEVPGMRTEAFF

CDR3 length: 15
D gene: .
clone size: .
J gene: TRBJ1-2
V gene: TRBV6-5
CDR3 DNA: TGTGCCAGCAGTTACTCGCGTAGGGGAAACTATGGCTACACCTTC
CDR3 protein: CASSYSRRGNYGYTF

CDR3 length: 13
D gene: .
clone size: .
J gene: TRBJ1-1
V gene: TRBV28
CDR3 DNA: TGTGCCAGCAGCCTCTGGGGGAACACTGAAGCTTTCTTT
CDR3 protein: CASSLWGNTEAFF

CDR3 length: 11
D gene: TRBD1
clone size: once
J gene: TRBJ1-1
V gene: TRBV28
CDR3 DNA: TGTGCCAGCAGTGGGGGACAGGAAGCTTTCTTT
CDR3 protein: CASSGGQEAFF

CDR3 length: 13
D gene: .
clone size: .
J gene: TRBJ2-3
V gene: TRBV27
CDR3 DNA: TGTGCCAGCAGTTTACGCAGCACAGATACGCAGTATTTT
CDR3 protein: CASSLRSTDTQYF

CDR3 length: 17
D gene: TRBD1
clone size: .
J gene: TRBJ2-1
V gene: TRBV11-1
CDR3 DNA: TGTGCCAGCAGCCTGCGAGTTGGGACAGGGGACTACAATGAGCAGTTCTTC
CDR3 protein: CASSLRVGTGDYNEQFF

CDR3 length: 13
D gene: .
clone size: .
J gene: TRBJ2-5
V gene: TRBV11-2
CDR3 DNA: TGTGCCAGCAGCCTAGGAGGCCAAGAGACCCAGTACTTC
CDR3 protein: CASSLGGQETQYF

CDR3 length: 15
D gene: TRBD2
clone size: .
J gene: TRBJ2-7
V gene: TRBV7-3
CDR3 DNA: TGTGCCAGCAGCTTAAATAGCGGGAGCTCCTACGAGCAGTACTTC
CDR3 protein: CASSLNSGSSYEQYF

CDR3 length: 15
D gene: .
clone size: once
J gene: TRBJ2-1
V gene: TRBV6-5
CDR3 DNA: TGTGCCAGCAGTTACGACCCCGCGGGCTACAATGAGCAGTTCTTC
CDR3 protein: CASSYDPAGYNEQFF

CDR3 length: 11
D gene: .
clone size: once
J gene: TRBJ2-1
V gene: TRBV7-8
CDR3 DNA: TGTGCCAGCAGCTTATCAAATGAGCAGTTCTTC
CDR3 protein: CASSLSNEQFF

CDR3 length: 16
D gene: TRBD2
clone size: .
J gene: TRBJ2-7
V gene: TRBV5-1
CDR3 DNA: TGCGCCAGCAGCACCCGGACTAGCGGGGCCCCCTACGAGCAGTACTTC
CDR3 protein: CASSTRTSGAPYEQYF

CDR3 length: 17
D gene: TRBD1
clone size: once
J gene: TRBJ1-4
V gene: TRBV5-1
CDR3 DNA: TGCGCCAGCAGCTTAGGGGACAGGGAATTCCGCGGTGAAAAACTGTTTTTT
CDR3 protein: CASSLGDREFRGEKLFF

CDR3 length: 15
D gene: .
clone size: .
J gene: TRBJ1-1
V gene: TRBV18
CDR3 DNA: TGTGCCAGCTCACCAGGGGCCATCCTGAACACTGAAGCTTTCTTT
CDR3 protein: CASSPGAILNTEAFF

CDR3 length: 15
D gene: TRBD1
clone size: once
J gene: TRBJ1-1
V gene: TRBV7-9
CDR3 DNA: TGTGCCAGCAGCTTACAGACAGGGGGTGGGACTGAAGCTTTCTTT
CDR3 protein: CASSLQTGGGTEAFF

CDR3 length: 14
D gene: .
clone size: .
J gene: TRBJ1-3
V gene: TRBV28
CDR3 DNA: TGTGCCAGCAGTCCACAGAGCTCTGGAAACACCATATATTTT
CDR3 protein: CASSPQSSGNTIYF

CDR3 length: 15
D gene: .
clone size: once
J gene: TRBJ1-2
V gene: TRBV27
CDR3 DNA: TGTGCCAGCAGTCCACCGGGACCGATCAACTATGGCTACACCTTC
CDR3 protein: CASSPPGPINYGYTF

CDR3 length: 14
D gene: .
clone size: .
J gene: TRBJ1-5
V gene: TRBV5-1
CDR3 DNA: TGCGCCAGCAGCTTGGGGGGGAACAATCAGCCCCAGCATTTT
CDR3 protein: CASSLGGNNQPQHF

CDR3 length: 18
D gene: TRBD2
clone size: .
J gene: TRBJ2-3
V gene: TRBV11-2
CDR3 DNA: TGTGCCAGCAGCCCAGGAGGGACTAGCGGGAGGGCCTTGGGCCAGCGGTATTTT
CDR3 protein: CASSPGGTSGRALGQRYF

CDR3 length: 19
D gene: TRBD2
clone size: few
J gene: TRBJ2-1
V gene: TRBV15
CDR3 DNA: TGTGCCACCAGCAGAGCCTCGGGAGTAGCGGGAGGGTCAGACAATGAGCAGTTCTTC
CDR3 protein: CATSRASGVAGGSDNEQFF

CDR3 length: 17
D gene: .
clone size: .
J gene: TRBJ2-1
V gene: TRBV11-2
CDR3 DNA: TGTGCCAGCAGCTTAGGTGGACAAATACCCTCCTACAATGAGCAGTTCTTC
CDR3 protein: CASSLGGQIPSYNEQFF

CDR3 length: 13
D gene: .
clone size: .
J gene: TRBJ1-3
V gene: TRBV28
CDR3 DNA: TGTGCCAGCAGTCACCCGACTGGAAACACCATATATTTT
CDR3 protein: CASSHPTGNTIYF

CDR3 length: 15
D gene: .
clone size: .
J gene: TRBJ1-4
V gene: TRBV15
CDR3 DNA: TGTGCCACCAGCAGGGTATATCTGACTAATGAAAAACTGTTTTTT
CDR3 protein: CATSRVYLTNEKLFF

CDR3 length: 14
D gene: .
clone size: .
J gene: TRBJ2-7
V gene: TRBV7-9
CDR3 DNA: TGTGCCAGCAGCTTAGGGGCTAGCGTGCGGGAGCAGTACTTC
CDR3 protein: CASSLGASVREQYF

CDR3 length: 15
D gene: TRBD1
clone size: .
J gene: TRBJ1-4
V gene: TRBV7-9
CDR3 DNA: TGTGCCAGCAGCTTATCGACAGGGGAGACGGGAAAACTGTTTTTT
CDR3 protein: CASSLSTGETGKLFF

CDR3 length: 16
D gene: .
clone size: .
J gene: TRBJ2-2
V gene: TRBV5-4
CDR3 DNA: TGTGCCAGCAGCTTGGGTTCCAGGGGTTTCACCGGGGAGCTGTTTTTT
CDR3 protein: CASSLGSRGFTGELFF

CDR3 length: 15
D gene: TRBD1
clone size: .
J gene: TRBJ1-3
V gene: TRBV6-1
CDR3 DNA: TGTGCCAGCAGGGACCGGGACAGCTCTGGAAACACCATATATTTT
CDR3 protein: CASRDRDSSGNTIYF

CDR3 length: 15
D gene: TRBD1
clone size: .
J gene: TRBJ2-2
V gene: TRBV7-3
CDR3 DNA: TGTGCCAGCAGCCGTGGGACAGGGAGGGGCGGGGAGCTGTTTTTT
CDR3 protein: CASSRGTGRGGELFF

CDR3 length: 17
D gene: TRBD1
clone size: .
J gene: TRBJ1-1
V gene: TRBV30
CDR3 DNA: TGTGCCTGGAGTAATGATGACAGGGGGCGAAGTGACACTGAAGCTTTCTTT
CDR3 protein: CAWSNDDRGRSDTEAFF

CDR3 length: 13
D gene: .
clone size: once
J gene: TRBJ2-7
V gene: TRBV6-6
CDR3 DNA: TGTGCCAGCAGAAGCGGAGGAAGGTACGAGCAGTACTTC
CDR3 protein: CASRSGGRYEQYF

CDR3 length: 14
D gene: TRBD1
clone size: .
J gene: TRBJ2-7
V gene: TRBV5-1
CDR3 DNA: TGCGCCAGCAGCTACCGGGACAGGGGGAACGAGCAGTACTTC
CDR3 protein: CASSYRDRGNEQYF

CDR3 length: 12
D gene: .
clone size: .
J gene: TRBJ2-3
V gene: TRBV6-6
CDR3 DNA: TGTGCCAGCAGTCAACCGACAGATACGCAGTATTTT
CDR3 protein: CASSQPTDTQYF

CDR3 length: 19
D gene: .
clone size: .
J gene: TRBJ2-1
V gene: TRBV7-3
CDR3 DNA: TGTGCCAGCAGCTCGGGCCCCCCACCACCGGGACCAACTCACAATGAGCAGTTCTTC
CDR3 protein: CASSSGPPPPGPTHNEQFF